This TCR beta chain was sequenced in a study of T cell repertoires in cytomegalovirus infection. In this sample, this clonotype turned up a few times. The target antigen is unknown. The CDR3 runs to 15 residues. Germline CDR1 reads SEHNR; CDR2 reads FQNEAQ (reference sequence). Trimming left V 4 bases short and J 2 bases short, with 13 bases between. Each CDR3 protein gets one entry after TCRdb re-called the reads with MiXCR. The sample holds about 920,000 distinct CDR3 sequences; approximately 33% are singletons and the top ten take about an eighth. Sample: cultured CD8+ T cells from PBMCs, taken from culture after CMV antigen stimulation. This rearrangement joins TRBV7-9 to TRBJ2-3; D is uncertain. This clonotype was sampled from a human donor in good health (CMV status not recorded). Some clones in this sample may be carry-over from other donors' samples. This chain's CDR3 is CASSSPVDSTDTQYF. The CDR3 nucleotides read TGTGCCAGCAGCTCCCCCGTCGACTCCACAGATACGCAGTATTTT.